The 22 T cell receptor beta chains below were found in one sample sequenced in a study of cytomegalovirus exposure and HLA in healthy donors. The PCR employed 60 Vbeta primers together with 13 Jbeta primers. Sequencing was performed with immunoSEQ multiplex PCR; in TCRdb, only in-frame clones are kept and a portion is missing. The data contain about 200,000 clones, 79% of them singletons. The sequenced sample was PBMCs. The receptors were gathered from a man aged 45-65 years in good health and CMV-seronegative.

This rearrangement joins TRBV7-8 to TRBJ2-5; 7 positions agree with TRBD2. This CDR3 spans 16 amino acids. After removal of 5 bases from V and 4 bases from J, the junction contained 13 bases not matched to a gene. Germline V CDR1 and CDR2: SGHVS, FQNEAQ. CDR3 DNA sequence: TGTGCCAGCAGCCTAGATTCGCGGGAGCCCCTAGAGACCCAGTACTTC. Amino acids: CASSLDSREPLETQYF.

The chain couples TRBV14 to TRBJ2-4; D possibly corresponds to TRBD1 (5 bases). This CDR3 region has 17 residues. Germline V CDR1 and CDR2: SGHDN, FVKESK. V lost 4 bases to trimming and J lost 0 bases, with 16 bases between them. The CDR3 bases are TGTGCCAGCAGCCCCCTCGGCGCAGGGCTAGCCAAAAACATTCAGTACTTC. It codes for CASSPLGAGLAKNIQYF.

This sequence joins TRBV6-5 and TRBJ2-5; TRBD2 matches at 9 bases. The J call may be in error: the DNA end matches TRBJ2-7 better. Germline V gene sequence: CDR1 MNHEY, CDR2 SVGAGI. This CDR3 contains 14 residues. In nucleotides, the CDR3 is TGTGCCAGCAGTTACGGAGCGGGGGGCTACGAGCAGTACTTC. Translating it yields CASSYGAGGYEQYF.

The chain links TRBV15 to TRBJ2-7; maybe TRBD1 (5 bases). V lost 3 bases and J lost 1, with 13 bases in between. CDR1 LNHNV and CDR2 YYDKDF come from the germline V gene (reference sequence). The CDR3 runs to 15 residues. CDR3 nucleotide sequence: TGTGCCACCAGCAGGGGCTGGGGCGCATCCTACGAGCAGTACTTC. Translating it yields CATSRGWGASYEQYF.

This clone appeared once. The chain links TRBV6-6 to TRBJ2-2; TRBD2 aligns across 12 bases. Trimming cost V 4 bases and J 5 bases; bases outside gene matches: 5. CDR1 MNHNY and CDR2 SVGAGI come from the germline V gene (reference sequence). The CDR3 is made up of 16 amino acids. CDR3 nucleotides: TGTGCCAGCAGTTCCCCTAGCGGGGGGGGAACCGGGGAGCTGTTTTTT. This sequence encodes CASSSPSGGGTGELFF.

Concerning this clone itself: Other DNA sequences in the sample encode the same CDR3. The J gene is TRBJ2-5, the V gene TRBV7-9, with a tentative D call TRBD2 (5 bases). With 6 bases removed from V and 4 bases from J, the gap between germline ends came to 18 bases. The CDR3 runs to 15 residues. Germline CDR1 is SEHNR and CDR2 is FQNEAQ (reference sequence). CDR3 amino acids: CASRPQAGGGETQYF. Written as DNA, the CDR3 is TGTGCCAGCAGACCTCAGGCAGGAGGCGGAGAGACCCAGTACTTC. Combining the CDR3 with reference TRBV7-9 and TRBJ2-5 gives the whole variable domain DTGVSQNPRHKITKRGQNVTFRCDPISEHNRLYWYRQTLGQGPEFLTYFQNEAQLEKSRLLSDRFSAERPKGSFSTLEIQRTEQGDSAMYLCASRPQAGGGETQYFGPGTRLLVL.

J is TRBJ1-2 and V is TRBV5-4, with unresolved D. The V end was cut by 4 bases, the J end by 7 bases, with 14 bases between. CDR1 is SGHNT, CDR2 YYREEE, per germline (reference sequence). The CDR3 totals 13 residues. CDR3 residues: CASSGSGDTGYTF. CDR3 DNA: TGTGCCAGCAGCGGGTCGGGTGATACTGGCTACACCTTC.

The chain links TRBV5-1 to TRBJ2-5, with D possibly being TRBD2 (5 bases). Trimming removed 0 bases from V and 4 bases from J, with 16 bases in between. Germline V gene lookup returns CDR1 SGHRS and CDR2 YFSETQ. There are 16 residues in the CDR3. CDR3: CASSLDPGFDGETQYF. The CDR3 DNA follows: TGCGCCAGCAGCTTGGATCCGGGGTTCGACGGAGAGACCCAGTACTTC. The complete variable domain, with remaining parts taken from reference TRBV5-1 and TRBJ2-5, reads KAGVTQTPRYLIKTRGQQVTLSCSPISGHRSVSWYQQTPGQGLQFLFEYFSETQRNKGNFPGRFSGRQFSNSRSEMNVSTLELGDSALYLCASSLDPGFDGETQYFGPGTRLLVL.

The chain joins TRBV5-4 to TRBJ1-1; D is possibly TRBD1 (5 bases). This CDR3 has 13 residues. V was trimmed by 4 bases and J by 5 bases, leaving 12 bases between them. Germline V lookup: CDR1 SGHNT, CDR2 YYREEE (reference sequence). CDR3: CASSHWGGTEAFF. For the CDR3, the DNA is TGTGCCAGCAGCCATTGGGGGGGGACTGAAGCTTTCTTT.

In nucleotides, the CDR3 is TGTGCCAGCAGTTCCCGGGGACTAGCGGGAACCTACGAGCAGTACTTC. This sequence encodes CASSSRGLAGTYEQYF. The chain employs TRBV6-5 and TRBJ2-7, with TRBD2 matching 13 bases. V shed 4 bases, J shed 2 bases, and the junction held 5 bases outside the gene matches. CDR1 MNHEY and CDR2 SVGAGI come from the germline V gene. CDR3 size: 16 residues.

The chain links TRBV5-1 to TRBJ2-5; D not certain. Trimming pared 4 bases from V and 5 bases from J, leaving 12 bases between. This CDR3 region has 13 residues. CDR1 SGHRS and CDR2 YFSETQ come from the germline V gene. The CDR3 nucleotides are TGCGCCAGCAGCCAAAACTATGGGGAGACCCAGTACTTC. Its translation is CASSQNYGETQYF.

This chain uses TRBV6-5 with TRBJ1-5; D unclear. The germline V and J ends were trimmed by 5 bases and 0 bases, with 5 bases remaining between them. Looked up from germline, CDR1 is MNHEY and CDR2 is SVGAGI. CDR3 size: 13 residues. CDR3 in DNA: TGTGCCAGCAGTCTCCTTAGCAATCAGCCCCAGCATTTT. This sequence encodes CASSLLSNQPQHF.

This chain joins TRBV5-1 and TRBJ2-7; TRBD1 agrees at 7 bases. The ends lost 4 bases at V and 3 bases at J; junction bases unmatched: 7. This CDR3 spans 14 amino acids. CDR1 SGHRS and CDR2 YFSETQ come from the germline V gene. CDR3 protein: CASSMGQQDYEQYF. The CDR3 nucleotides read TGCGCCAGCAGCATGGGACAGCAAGACTACGAGCAGTACTTC.

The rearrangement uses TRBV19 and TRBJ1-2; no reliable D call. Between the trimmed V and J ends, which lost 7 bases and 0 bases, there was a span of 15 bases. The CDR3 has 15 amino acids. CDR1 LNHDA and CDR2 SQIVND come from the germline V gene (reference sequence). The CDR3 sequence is CASKNPKQPNYGYTF. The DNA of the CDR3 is TGTGCCAGTAAGAACCCAAAACAGCCTAACTATGGCTACACCTTC.

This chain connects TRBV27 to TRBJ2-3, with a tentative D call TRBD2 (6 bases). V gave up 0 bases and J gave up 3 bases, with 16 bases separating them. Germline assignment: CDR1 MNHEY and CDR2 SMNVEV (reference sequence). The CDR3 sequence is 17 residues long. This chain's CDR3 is CASSLSSRLARTDTQYF. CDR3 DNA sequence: TGTGCCAGCAGTTTATCGAGTCGGCTAGCGAGAACAGATACGCAGTATTTT.

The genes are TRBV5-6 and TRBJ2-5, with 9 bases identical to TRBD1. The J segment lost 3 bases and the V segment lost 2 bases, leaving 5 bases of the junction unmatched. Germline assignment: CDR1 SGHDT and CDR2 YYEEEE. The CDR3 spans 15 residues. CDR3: CASSFDRGGEETQYF. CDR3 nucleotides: TGTGCCAGCAGCTTTGACAGGGGGGGAGAAGAGACCCAGTACTTC.

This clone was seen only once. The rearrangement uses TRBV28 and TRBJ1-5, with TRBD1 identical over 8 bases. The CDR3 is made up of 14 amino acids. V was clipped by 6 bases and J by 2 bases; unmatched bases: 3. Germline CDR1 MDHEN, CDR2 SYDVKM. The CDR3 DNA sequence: TGTGCCAGCAGGTGGACAGGGCGCAATCAGCCCCAGCATTTT. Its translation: CASRWTGRNQPQHF.

The CDR3 DNA sequence: TGTGCCTGGAGTACCGGACAGGGGTTTTATACGCAGTATTTT. Translating gives CAWSTGQGFYTQYF. The V gene is TRBV30, the J gene TRBJ2-3; 9 nucleotides line up with TRBD1. With 2 bases clipped from V and 7 bases from J, the junction kept 7 bases outside the gene matches. The CDR3 totals 14 residues. The V gene's germline CDR1 is GTSNPN and CDR2 SVGIG (reference sequence).

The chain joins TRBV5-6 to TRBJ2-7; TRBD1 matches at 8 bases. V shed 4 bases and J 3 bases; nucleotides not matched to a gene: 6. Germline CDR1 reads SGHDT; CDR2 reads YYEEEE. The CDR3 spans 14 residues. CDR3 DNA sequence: TGTGCCAGCAGCGCCGGGACAGGACTCTACGAGCAGTACTTC. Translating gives CASSAGTGLYEQYF.

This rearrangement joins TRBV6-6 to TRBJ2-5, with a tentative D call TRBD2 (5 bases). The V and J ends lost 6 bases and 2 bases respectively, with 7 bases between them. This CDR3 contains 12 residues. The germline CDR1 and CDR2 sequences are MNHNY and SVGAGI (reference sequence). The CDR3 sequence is CASRREQETQYF. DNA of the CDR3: TGTGCCAGCAGGAGGGAACAAGAGACCCAGTACTTC.

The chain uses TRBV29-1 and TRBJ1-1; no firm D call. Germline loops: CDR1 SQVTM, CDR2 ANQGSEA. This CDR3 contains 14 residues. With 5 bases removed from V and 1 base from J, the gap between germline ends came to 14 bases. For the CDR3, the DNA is TGCAGCGTTTTAGTGGGCAAGAAGAACACTGAAGCTTTCTTT. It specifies CSVLVGKKNTEAFF.

The CDR3 sequence is CASSSDRGRTYEQYF. The CDR3 DNA follows: TGTGCCAGTAGTTCGGACAGGGGACGGACCTACGAGCAGTACTTC. The genes are TRBV19 and TRBJ2-7; TRBD1 matches 9 bases. Germline loops: CDR1 LNHDA, CDR2 SQIVND (reference sequence). The CDR3 consists of 15 residues. V was clipped by 5 bases and J by 2 bases; unmatched bases: 7.